A single sample gave rise to the 12 T cell receptor beta chains below, sequenced in a study of Ad26.COV2.S vaccination and SARS-CoV-2 variants. Documented treatment: around 19 received Ad26.COV2.S at low or high dose, single or two shots; 5 received placebo; per-sample allocation not given. The samples were gathered on day 63 after the first injection of vaccine or placebo. Data came from immunoSEQ multiplex PCR; TCRdb stores just in-frame clones and leaves some out. Here the sample spans approximately 250,000 clones, 87% being singletons. Sequenced material: peripheral blood, taken in a trial of Ad26.COV2.S vaccine versus placebo. The receptor source for this set is a person between 18 and 59 years old who received the Ad26.COV2.S COVID-19 vaccine or a placebo.

The CDR3 loop is CACKPATNEKLFF. The CDR3 DNA follows: TGTGCCTGTAAACCTGCAACTAATGAAAAACTGTTTTTT. The gene calls are TRBV30 and TRBJ1-4, with D uncertain. In germline, CDR1 is GTSNPN, CDR2 SVGIG (reference sequence). The CDR3 is 13 amino acids. V lost 6 bases and J lost 0, with 8 bases in between.

V gene TRBV30 combines with J gene TRBJ1-5; TRBD1 matches 8 bases. In germline, CDR1 is GTSNPN, CDR2 SVGIG (reference sequence). V lost 8 bases, J lost 0 bases, and 3 bases stayed unmatched. There are 13 residues in the CDR3. In nucleotides, the CDR3 is TGTGCCAGGGACAGGCATAGCAATCAGCCCCAGCATTTT. This sequence encodes CARDRHSNQPQHF. The variable domain in full, with the rest retrieved from reference TRBV30 and TRBJ1-5, is SQTIHQWPATLVQPVGSPLSLECTVEGTSNPNLYWYRQAAGRGLQLLFYSVGIGQISSEVPQNLSASRPQDRQFILSSKKLLLSDSGFYLCARDRHSNQPQHFGDGTRLSIL.

The rearrangement joins TRBV4-3 to TRBJ2-1, with D perhaps TRBD1 or TRBD2 (5 bases each). V was shortened by 3 bases and J by 7 bases, with 13 bases between the two germline ends. In germline, CDR1 is LGHNA, CDR2 YSLEER. The length of the CDR3 is 14 residues. CDR3 DNA sequence: TGCGCCAGCAGCCAGGGGCGGTGGGGGAATGAGCAGTTCTTC. Residues: CASSQGRWGNEQFF.

The V and J genes are TRBV5-1 and TRBJ2-7; 10 bases are a match to TRBD1. With 4 bases clipped from V and 5 bases from J, the junction kept 6 bases outside the gene matches. Germline V CDR1 and CDR2: SGHRS, YFSETQ. CDR3 length: 14 amino acids. The CDR3 loop is CASSPGQGFDEQYF. The DNA for the CDR3 is TGCGCCAGCAGCCCGGGACAGGGGTTCGACGAGCAGTACTTC.

The chain employs TRBV19 and TRBJ2-5; no clear D. The length of the CDR3 is 12 residues. Germline V CDR1 and CDR2: LNHDA, SQIVND (reference sequence). V was shortened by 0 bases and J by 4 bases, with 3 bases between the two germline ends. CDR3: CASSIDGETQYF. The CDR3 coding sequence is TGTGCCAGTAGTATAGATGGAGAGACCCAGTACTTC.

The chain combines TRBV4-3 with TRBJ2-7; maybe TRBD2 (6 bases). This CDR3 spans 13 amino acids. CDR1 and CDR2 from the germline V gene are LGHNA and YSLEER. The V end lost 4 bases, the J end lost 6 bases, and 13 bases lay between the germline ends. This CDR3 reads CASSLQEGSEQYF. The CDR3 nucleotides are TGCGCCAGCAGCCTACAGGAGGGATCCGAGCAGTACTTC.

This clone was seen once. The CDR3: CAWTRTGGPNQPQHF. The CDR3 bases are TGTGCCTGGACAAGAACGGGGGGACCCAATCAGCCCCAGCATTTT. This chain connects TRBV30 to TRBJ1-5; tentatively, D is TRBD1 (5 bases). This CDR3 comprises 15 residues. CDR1 GTSNPN and CDR2 SVGIG come from the germline V gene (reference sequence). Deletions cut 4 bases from V and 3 bases from J, with 16 bases between.

The chain carries TRBV9 and TRBJ1-5; no firm D call. The CDR3 loop spans 15 amino acids. Germline assignment: CDR1 SGDLS and CDR2 YYNGEE. V was pared by 0 bases and J by 1 base, with 8 bases between. The CDR3 nucleotides read TGTGCCAGCAGCGTAGGGCAGGCAAGCAATCAGCCCCAGCATTTT. Translated: CASSVGQASNQPQHF.

The chain is built from TRBV7-9 and TRBJ1-2, with 9 bases aligning to TRBD1. From germline, CDR1 is SEHNR and CDR2 FQNEAQ (reference sequence). This CDR3 comprises 16 residues. Trimming cost V 4 bases and J 8 bases; bases outside gene matches: 14. The CDR3 DNA follows: TGTGCCAGCAGCTCCCCTCGGCCAACAGGGGGCGGGGGCTACACCTTC. It yields the protein CASSSPRPTGGGGYTF. Complete variable domain (other parts from reference TRBV7-9 and TRBJ1-2): DTGVSQNPRHKITKRGQNVTFRCDPISEHNRLYWYRQTLGQGPEFLTYFQNEAQLEKSRLLSDRFSAERPKGSFSTLEIQRTEQGDSAMYLCASSSPRPTGGGGYTFGSGTRLTVV.

The chain recombines TRBV19 with TRBJ2-7; D not certain. CDR3 length equals 16 residues. Deletions cut 0 bases from V and 0 bases from J, with 12 bases between. The germline V gene has CDR1 LNHDA and CDR2 SQIVND (reference sequence). The CDR3: CASSIDGRADSYEQYF. As DNA, the CDR3 is TGTGCCAGTAGTATAGATGGCCGGGCAGACTCCTACGAGCAGTACTTC.

The chain links TRBV7-9 to TRBJ2-1; 8 bases line up with TRBD2. This CDR3 has 17 amino acids. V was pared by 2 bases and J by 3 bases, with 9 bases of the junction left unmatched. Looked up from germline, CDR1 is SEHNR and CDR2 is FQNEAQ (reference sequence). The CDR3 DNA is TGTGCCAGCAGCTTATCGGTTTCCAGCGGGGGCTACAATGAGCAGTTCTTC. This codes for CASSLSVSSGGYNEQFF.

About this clone: Other DNA variants within this sample encode the same CDR3. The DNA of the CDR3 is TGTGCCAGCAGCTCCACAGGGTCGACTGAAGCTTTCTTT. Its protein is CASSSTGSTEAFF. This sequence joins TRBV7-9 and TRBJ1-1, with D maybe TRBD1 (6 bases). The V gene lost 4 bases and the J gene lost 5 bases, with 11 bases spanning the gap. Germline CDR1 reads SEHNR; CDR2 reads FQNEAQ (reference sequence). This CDR3 region has 13 residues.